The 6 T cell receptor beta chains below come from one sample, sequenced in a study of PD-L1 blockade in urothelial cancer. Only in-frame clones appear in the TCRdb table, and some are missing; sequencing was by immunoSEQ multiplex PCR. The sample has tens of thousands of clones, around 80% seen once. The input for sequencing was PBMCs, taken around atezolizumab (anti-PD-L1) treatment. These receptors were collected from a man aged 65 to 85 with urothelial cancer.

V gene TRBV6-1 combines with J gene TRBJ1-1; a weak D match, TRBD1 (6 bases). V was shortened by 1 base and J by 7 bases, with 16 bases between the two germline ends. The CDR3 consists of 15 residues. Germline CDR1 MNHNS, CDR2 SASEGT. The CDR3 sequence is CASSEVWDKLYEAFF. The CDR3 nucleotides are TGTGCCAGCAGTGAAGTATGGGACAAATTATATGAAGCTTTCTTT.

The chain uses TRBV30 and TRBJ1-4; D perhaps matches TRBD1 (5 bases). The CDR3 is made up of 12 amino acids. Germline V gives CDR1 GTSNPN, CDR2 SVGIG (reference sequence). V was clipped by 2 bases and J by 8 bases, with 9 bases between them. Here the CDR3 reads CAWSREGEKLFF. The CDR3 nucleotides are TGTGCCTGGAGTAGGGAGGGGGAAAAACTGTTTTTT.

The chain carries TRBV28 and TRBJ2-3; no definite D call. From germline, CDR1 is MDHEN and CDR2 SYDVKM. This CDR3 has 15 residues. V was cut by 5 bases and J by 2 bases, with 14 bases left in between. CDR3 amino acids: CASSPAGSNTDTQYF. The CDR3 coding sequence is TGTGCCAGCAGTCCCGCCGGGTCGAACACAGATACGCAGTATTTT. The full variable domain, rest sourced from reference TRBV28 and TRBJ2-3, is DVKVTQSSRYLVKRTGEKVFLECVQDMDHENMFWYRQDPGLGLRLIYFSYDVKMKEKGDIPEGYSVSREKKERFSLILESASTNQTSMYLCASSPAGSNTDTQYFGPGTRLTVL.

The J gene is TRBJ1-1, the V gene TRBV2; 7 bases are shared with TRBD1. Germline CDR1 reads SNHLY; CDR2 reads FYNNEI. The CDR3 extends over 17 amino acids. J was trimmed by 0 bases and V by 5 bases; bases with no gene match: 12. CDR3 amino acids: CASSRRGGLRMNTEAFF. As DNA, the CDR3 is TGTGCCAGCAGTAGACGAGGGGGCCTCCGCATGAACACTGAAGCTTTCTTT.

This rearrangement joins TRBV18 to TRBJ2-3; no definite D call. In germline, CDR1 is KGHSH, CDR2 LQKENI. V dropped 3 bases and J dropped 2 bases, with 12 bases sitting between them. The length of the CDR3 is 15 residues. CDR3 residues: CASSPLTEDTDTQYF. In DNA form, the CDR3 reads TGTGCCAGCTCACCCTTGACTGAGGACACAGATACGCAGTATTTT.

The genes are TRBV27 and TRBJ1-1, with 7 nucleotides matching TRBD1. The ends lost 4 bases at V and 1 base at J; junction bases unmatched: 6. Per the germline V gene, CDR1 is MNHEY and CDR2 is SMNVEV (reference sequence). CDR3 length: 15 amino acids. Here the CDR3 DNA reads TGTGCCAGCAGTTGGCAGGGGGGAACGAACACTGAAGCTTTCTTT. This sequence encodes CASSWQGGTNTEAFF.